This is a list of T cell receptor beta chains from one sample in a study of graft-versus-host responses after intestinal transplantation. Method: immunoSEQ multiplex PCR; TCRdb's copy keeps in-frame clones and lacks some. The sample lists about 51,000 clones; around 89% were seen once. The antigens of these receptors remain unknown. The material was unstimulated CD4+ T cells sorted from spleen or lymph node cells, obtained before transplant. Source of these receptors: a human donor who was the organ donor for an intestinal transplant. Each CDR3 is given with its conserved first and last residue. The D gene is left open where the match is weak. Some rows mark clone size as missing; the rest say once, few, many or name a class of expanded clone.

abundance | j_gene | d_gene | v_gene | CDR3nt | CDR3aa
once | TRBJ1-1 | - | TRBV28 | TGTGCCAGCACCCGGCAGGGTACATTTGAAGCTTTCTTT | CASTRQGTFEAFF
- | TRBJ2-7 | TRBD2 | TRBV15 | TGTGCCACCAGCAGAGAGGGGGGGAACACCTACGAGCAGTACTTC | CATSREGGNTYEQYF
- | TRBJ2-7 | TRBD1 | TRBV27 | TGTGCCAGCAGTTTAGCCCCCGGACAGGGGAAGCCCTACGAGCAGTACTTC | CASSLAPGQGKPYEQYF
- | TRBJ2-7 | - | TRBV10-2 | TGCGCCAGTTGGCGAGGTAGCTCCTACGAGCAGTACTTC | CASWRGSSYEQYF
- | TRBJ2-7 | TRBD2 | TRBV30 | TGTGCCTGGAAACTAGCGCCGGGATACGAGCAGTACTTC | CAWKLAPGYEQYF
- | TRBJ2-1 | TRBD2 | TRBV6-6 | TGTGCCAGCAAAGTGGGAGGGCCGAAGGATGAGCAGTTCTTC | CASKVGGPKDEQFF
- | TRBJ1-1 | - | TRBV28 | TGTGCCTCCCATCCCAGGGTATCGAACACTGAAGCTTTCTTT | CASHPRVSNTEAFF
- | TRBJ2-5 | TRBD2 | TRBV18 | TGTGCCAGCTCACCTCCGGGGGGGGTCCAAGAGACCCAGTACTTC | CASSPPGGVQETQYF
- | TRBJ2-7 | TRBD1 | TRBV4-1 | TGCGCCAGCAGCCAAGTATTTTTATGGGACAGTACCTACGAGCAGTACTTC | CASSQVFLWDSTYEQYF
- | TRBJ1-5 | - | TRBV15 | TGTGCCACCAGCAGTTCACCCCCCCGGCAGCCCCAGCATTTT | CATSSSPPRQPQHF
- | TRBJ1-2 | TRBD1 | TRBV4-1 | TGCGCCAGCAGCCCACCGGGACAGGGTGCCGCCAACTATGGCTACACCTTC | CASSPPGQGAANYGYTF
- | TRBJ2-7 | TRBD1 | TRBV28 | TGTGCCAGCAGTCCCCGGACAGGGGGCTCCTACGAGCAGTACTTC | CASSPRTGGSYEQYF
- | TRBJ2-3 | TRBD2 | TRBV9 | TGTGCCAGCAGCGTAGGCGGTGGGAGGGCCACAGATACGCAGTATTTT | CASSVGGGRATDTQYF
- | TRBJ2-7 | TRBD2 | TRBV2 | TGTGCCAGCAGTCCACAGGCGGGACTAGGAATCGGCGAGCAGTACTTC | CASSPQAGLGIGEQYF
- | TRBJ2-3 | TRBD1 | TRBV5-1 | TGCGCCAGCAGCTTGGACAGGGGAGATACGCAGTATTTT | CASSLDRGDTQYF
- | TRBJ1-2 | - | TRBV28 | TGTGCCAGCAGTCTACAACAGGGCTATGGCTACACCTTC | CASSLQQGYGYTF
- | TRBJ1-3 | TRBD1 | TRBV7-2 | TGTGCCAGCAGCCGGAAGACTCTAGGACAGGCCTCCTCTGGAAACACCATATATTTT | CASSRKTLGQASSGNTIYF
- | TRBJ1-5 | - | TRBV28 | TGTGCCAGCAGTTTTTCCGTTCAGCCCCAGCATTTT | CASSFSVQPQHF
- | TRBJ2-5 | - | TRBV5-1 | TGCGCCAGCAGCTTGGGCTCGGAAGAGACCCAGTACTTC | CASSLGSEETQYF
once | TRBJ2-1 | TRBD2 | TRBV7-2 | TGTGCCAGCAGCTTAAACACAGCGGGGTCTGAGGGGCAGTTCTTC | CASSLNTAGSEGQFF
- | TRBJ2-7 | TRBD1 | TRBV30 | TGTGCCTGGAAGATTCGGGGGACAGGGTTTTACGAGCAGTACTTC | CAWKIRGTGFYEQYF
- | TRBJ2-3 | TRBD2 | TRBV19 | TGTGCCAGTAAGGCGGGAGGAGAAGATACGCAGTATTTT | CASKAGGEDTQYF
- | TRBJ1-6 | TRBD1 | TRBV28 | TGTGCCAGCGGACAGGCTGCTTCACCCCTCCACTTT | CASGQAASPLHF
once | TRBJ2-2 | TRBD2 | TRBV4-3 | TGCGCCAGCAGCCAATCACGGGGGGCCGGGGAGCTGTTTTTT | CASSQSRGAGELFF
- | TRBJ2-1 | TRBD2 | TRBV2 | TGTGCCAGCAGTACTCTAGCGGGGGACTACAATGAGCAGTTCTTC | CASSTLAGDYNEQFF
- | TRBJ2-7 | TRBD2 | TRBV6-4 | TGTGCCAGCCTCCCGGGGGCTAGCGGGAGTAACTCCTACGAGCAGTACTTC | CASLPGASGSNSYEQYF
- | TRBJ2-2 | TRBD2 | TRBV5-4 | TGTGCCAGCAGCCCGACGGGCGGGAGAAACACCGGGGAGCTGTTTTTT | CASSPTGGRNTGELFF